The source of this TCR beta chain is a study of blood T cell repertoires in COVID-19. Sequenced by immunoSEQ multiplex PCR; TCRdb stores in-frame clones only, minus some. The sample holds 500,000 or so clones, about 85% seen once. The clonotype was recovered from a woman younger than 30 who had recovered from COVID-19. Input material: PBMCs or T cells enriched from blood (not recorded which).

CDR3 nucleotides: TGTGCCAGCAGCTCCGATCGACAGGGGGGGAACGAGCAGTACTTC. This sequence encodes CASSSDRQGGNEQYF. This chain links TRBV7-3 with TRBJ2-7; 9 bases line up with TRBD1. The junction had 9 bases not matched to a gene; V was cut back by 4 bases and J by 5 bases. Germline CDR1 is SGHTA and CDR2 is FQGTGA. The CDR3 totals 15 residues.